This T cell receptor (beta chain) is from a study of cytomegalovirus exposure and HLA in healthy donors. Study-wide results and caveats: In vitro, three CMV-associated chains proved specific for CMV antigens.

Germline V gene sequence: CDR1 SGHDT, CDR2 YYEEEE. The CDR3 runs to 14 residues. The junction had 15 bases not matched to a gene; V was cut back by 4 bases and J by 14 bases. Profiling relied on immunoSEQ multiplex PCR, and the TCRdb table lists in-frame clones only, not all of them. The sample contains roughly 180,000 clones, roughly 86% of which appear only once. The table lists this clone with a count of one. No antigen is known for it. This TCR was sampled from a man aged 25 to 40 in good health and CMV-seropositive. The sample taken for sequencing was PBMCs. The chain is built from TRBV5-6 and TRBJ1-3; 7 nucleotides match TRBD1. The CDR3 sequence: CASSPASSGTAVYF. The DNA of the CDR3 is TGTGCCAGCAGCCCGGCCTCGTCCGGGACAGCTGTATATTTT.